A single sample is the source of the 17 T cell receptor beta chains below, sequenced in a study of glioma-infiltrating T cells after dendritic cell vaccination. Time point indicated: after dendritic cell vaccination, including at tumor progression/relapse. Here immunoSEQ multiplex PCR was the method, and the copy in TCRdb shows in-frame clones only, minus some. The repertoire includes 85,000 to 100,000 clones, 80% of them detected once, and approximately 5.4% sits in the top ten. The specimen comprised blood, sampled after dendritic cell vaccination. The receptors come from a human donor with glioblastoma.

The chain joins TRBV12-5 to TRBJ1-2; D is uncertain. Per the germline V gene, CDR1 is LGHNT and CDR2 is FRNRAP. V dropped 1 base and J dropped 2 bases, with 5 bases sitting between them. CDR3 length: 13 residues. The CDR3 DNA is TGTGCTAGTGGTTTGGCGAGAAACTATGGCTACACCTTC. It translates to CASGLARNYGYTF.

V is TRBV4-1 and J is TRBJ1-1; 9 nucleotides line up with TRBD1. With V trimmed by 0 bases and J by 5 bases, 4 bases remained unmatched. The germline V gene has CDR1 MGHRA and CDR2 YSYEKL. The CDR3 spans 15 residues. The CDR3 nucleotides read TGCGCCAGCAGCCAAGAACAGGGGGCGGTGACTGAAGCTTTCTTT. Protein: CASSQEQGAVTEAFF.

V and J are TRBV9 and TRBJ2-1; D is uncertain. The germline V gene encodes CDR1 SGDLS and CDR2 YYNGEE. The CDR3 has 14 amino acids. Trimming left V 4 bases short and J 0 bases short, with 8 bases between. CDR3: CASSRVSSYNEQFF. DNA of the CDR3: TGTGCCAGCAGCCGTGTGAGCTCCTACAATGAGCAGTTCTTC.

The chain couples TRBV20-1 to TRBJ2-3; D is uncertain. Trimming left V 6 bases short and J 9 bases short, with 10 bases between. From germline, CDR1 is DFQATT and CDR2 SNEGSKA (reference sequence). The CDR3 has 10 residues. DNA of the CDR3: TGCAGTGCCAGTTCCGTCACGCAGTATTTT. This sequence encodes CSASSVTQYF.

As DNA, the CDR3 is TGTGCCAGCAGACCGTCGACTAGCGGGGGGCCGAACACCGGGGAGCTGTTTTTT. Its translation: CASRPSTSGGPNTGELFF. J is TRBJ2-2 and V is TRBV7-6, with 13 bases fitting TRBD2. Germline V gene data show CDR1 as SGHVS and CDR2 as FNYEAQ. This CDR3 contains 18 residues. V trimming: 6 bases; J trimming: 0 bases; junction bases outside the gene matches: 7.

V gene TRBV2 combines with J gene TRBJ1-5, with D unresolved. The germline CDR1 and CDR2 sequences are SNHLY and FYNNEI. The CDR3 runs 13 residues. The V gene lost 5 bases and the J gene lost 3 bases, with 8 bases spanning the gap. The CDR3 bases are TGTGCCAGCAGTTCACAATACAATCAGCCCCAGCATTTT. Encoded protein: CASSSQYNQPQHF.

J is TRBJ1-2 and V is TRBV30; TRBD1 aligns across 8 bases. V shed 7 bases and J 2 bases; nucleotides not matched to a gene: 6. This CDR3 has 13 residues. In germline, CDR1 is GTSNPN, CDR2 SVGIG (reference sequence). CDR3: CASRQGRNYGYTF. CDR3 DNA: TGTGCCTCCCGACAGGGGCGAAACTATGGCTACACCTTC.

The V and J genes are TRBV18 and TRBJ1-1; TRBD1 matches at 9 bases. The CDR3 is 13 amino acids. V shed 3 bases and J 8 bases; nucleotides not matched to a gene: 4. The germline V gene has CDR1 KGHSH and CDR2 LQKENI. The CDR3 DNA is TGTGCCAGCTCACCGGCGACAGGGGGGGAAGCTTTCTTT. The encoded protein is CASSPATGGEAFF.

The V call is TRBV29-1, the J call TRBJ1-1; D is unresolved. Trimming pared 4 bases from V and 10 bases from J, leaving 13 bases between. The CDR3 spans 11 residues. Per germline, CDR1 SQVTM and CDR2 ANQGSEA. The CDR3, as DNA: TGCAGCGTTGGTGAGGTGGCTGCAGCTTTCTTT. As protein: CSVGEVAAAFF.

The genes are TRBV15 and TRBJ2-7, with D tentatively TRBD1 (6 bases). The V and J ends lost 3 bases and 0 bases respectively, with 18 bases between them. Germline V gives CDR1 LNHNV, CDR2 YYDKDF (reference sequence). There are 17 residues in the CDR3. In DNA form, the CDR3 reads TGTGCCACCAGCAGGAGCACAGGGTTGTACCCCTCCTACGAGCAGTACTTC. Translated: CATSRSTGLYPSYEQYF.

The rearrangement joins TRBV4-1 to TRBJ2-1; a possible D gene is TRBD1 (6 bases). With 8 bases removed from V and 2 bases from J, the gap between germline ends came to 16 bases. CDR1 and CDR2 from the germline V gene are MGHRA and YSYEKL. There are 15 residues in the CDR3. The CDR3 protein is CASSLGGHAYNEQFF. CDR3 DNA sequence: TGCGCCAGCTCGTTAGGGGGACACGCCTACAATGAGCAGTTCTTC.

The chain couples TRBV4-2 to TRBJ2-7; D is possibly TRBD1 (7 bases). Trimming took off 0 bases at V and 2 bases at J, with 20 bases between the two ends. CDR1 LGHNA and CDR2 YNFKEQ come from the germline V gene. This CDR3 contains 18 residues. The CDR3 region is CASSQDMEGGTVTYEQYF. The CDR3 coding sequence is TGTGCCAGCAGCCAAGATATGGAGGGCGGGACAGTAACCTACGAGCAGTACTTC.

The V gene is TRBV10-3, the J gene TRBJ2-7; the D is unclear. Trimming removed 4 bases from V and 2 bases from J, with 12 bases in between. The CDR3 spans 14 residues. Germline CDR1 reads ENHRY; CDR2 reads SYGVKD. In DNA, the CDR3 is TGTGCCATCAGTGGGGCCGGAAATACCTACGAGCAGTACTTC. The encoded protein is CAISGAGNTYEQYF.

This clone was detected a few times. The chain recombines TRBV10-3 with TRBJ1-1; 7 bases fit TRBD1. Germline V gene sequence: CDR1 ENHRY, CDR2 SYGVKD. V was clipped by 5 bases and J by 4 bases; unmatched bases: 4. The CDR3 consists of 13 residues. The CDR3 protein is CAISNDRATEAFF. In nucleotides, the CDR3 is TGTGCCATCAGTAACGACAGGGCCACTGAAGCTTTCTTT.

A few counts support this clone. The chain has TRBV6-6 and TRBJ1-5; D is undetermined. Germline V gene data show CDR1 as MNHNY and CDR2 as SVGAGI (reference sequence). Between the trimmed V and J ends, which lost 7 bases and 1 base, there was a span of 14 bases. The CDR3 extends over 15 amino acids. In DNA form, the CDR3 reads TGTGCCAGCACTGGCCCATCGGGGAGCAATCAGCCCCAGCATTTT. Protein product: CASTGPSGSNQPQHF.

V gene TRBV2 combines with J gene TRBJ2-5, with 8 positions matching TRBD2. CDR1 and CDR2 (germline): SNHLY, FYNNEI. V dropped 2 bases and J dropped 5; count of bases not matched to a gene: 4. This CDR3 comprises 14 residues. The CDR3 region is CASSESGGVETQYF. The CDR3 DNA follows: TGTGCCAGCAGTGAATCGGGGGGGGTGGAGACCCAGTACTTC.

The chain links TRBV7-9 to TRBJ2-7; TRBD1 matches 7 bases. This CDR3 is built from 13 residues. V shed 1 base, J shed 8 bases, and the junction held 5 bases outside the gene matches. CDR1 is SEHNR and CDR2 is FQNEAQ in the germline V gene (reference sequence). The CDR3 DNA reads TGTGCCAGCAGCTTAGGCACACAGGGGCAGCAGTACTTC. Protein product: CASSLGTQGQQYF. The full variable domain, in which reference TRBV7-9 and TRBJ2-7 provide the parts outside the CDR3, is DTGVSQNPRHKITKRGQNVTFRCDPISEHNRLYWYRQTLGQGPEFLTYFQNEAQLEKSRLLSDRFSAERPKGSFSTLEIQRTEQGDSAMYLCASSLGTQGQQYFGPGTRLTVT.